The text below deals with one TCR beta chain. These data originate in a study of OX40 agonist ivuxolimab in advanced cancers. V trimming: 6 bases; J trimming: 5 bases; junction bases outside the gene matches: 11. The germline CDR1 and CDR2 sequences are SGHRS and YFSETQ. CDR3 length: 16 amino acids. Libraries were prepared by immunoSEQ multiplex PCR; TCRdb keeps only in-frame clonotypes and omits some of them. The sample holds tens of thousands of clones, approximately 80% seen once. The TCR sequence derives from an adult with an advanced solid tumor such as melanoma, head and neck, liver or kidney cancer. The sample was CD4+ or CD8+ T cells sorted from blood, taken in a trial of the OX40 agonist ivuxolimab. The chain has TRBV5-1 and TRBJ2-2, with 9 positions matching TRBD1. CDR3 loop: CASTGTTGGSTGELFF. The CDR3 bases are TGCGCCAGCACCGGGACGACAGGGGGTAGTACCGGGGAGCTGTTTTTT. The full variable domain, completed using reference TRBV5-1 and TRBJ2-2, is KAGVTQTPRYLIKTRGQQVTLSCSPISGHRSVSWYQQTPGQGLQFLFEYFSETQRNKGNFPGRFSGRQFSNSRSEMNVSTLELGDSALYLCASTGTTGGSTGELFFGEGSRLTVL.